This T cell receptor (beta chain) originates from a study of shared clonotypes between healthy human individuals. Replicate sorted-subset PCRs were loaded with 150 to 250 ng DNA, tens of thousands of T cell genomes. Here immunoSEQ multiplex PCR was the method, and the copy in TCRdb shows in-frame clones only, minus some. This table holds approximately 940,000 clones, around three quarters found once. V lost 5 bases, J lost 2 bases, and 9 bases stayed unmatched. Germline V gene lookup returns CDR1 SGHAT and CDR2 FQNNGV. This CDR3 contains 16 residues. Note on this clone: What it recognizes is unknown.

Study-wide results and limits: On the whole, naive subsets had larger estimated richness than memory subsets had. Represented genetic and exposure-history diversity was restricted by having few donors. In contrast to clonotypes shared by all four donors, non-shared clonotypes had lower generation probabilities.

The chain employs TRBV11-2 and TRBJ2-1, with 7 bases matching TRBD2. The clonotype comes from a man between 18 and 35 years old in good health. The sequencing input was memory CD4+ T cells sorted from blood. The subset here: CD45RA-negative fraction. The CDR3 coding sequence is TGTGCCAGCAGCCCGATTCGGGGGAGGGCCTACAATGAGCAGTTCTTC. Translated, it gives CASSPIRGRAYNEQFF. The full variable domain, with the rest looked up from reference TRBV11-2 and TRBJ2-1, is EAGVAQSPRYKIIEKRQSVAFWCNPISGHATLYWYQQILGQGPKLLIQFQNNGVVDDSQLPKDRFSAERLKGVDSTLKIQPAKLEDSAVYLCASSPIRGRAYNEQFFGPGTRLTVL.